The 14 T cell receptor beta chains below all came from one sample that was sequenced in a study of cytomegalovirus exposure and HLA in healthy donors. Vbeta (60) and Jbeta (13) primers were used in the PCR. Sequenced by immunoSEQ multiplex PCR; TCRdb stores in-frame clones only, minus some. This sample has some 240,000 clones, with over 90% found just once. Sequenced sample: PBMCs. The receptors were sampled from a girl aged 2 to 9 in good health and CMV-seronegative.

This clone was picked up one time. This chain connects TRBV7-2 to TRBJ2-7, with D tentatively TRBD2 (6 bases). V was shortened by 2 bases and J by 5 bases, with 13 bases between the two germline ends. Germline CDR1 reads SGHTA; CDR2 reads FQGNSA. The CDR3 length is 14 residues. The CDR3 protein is CASSLIGSTDEQYF. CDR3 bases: TGTGCCAGCAGCTTAATCGGGAGTACGGACGAGCAGTACTTC.

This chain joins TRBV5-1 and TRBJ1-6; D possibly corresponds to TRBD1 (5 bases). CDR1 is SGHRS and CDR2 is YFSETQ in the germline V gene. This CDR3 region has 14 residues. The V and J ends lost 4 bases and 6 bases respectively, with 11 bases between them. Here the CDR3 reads CASSPLDSNSPLHF. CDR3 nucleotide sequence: TGCGCCAGCAGCCCCTTAGACAGTAATTCACCCCTCCACTTT.

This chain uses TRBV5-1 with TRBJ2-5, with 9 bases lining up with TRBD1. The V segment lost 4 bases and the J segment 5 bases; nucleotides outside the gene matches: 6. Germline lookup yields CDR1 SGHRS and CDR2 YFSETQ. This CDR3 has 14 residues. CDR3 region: CASSAQGARETQYF. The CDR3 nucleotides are TGCGCCAGCAGCGCACAGGGGGCTAGGGAGACCCAGTACTTC.

The CDR3 sequence: CASSSPMDRKGTKNTEAFF. The CDR3 region has the DNA TGTGCCAGCAGCTCACCGATGGACAGAAAAGGGACCAAAAACACTGAAGCTTTCTTT. This chain connects TRBV7-2 to TRBJ1-1, with a weak D call TRBD1 (6 bases). With 4 bases removed from V and 2 bases from J, the gap between germline ends came to 26 bases. This CDR3 has 19 amino acids. Looked up from germline, CDR1 is SGHTA and CDR2 is FQGNSA.

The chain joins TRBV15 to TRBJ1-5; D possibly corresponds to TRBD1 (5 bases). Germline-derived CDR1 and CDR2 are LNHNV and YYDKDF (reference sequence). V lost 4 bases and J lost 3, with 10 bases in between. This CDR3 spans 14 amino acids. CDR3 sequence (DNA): TGTGCCACCAGCAAGGGGTATTTCAATCAGCCCCAGCATTTT. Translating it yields CATSKGYFNQPQHF.

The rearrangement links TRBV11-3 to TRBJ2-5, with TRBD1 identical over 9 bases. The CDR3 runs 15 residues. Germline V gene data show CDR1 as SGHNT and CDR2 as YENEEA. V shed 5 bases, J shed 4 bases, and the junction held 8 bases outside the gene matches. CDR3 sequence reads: CASSPGQGKTETQYF. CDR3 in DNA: TGTGCCAGCAGCCCCGGACAGGGGAAAACAGAGACCCAGTACTTC. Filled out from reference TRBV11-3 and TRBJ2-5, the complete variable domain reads EAGVVQSPRYKIIEKKQPVAFWCNPISGHNTLYWYLQNLGQGPELLIRYENEEAVDDSQLPKDRFSAERLKGVDSTLKIQPAELGDSAVYLCASSPGQGKTETQYFGPGTRLLVL.

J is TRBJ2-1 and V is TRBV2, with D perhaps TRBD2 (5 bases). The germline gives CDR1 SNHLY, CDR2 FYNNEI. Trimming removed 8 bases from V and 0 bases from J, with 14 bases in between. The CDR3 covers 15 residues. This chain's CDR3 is CASDPGLSSYNEQFF. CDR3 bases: TGTGCCAGCGACCCTGGACTGAGCTCCTACAATGAGCAGTTCTTC.

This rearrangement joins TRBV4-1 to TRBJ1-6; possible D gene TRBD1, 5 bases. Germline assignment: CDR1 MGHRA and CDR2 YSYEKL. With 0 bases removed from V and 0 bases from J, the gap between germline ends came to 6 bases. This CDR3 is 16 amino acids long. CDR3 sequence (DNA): TGCGCCAGCAGCCAAGAGGGGGGCTCCTATAATTCACCCCTCCACTTT. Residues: CASSQEGGSYNSPLHF.

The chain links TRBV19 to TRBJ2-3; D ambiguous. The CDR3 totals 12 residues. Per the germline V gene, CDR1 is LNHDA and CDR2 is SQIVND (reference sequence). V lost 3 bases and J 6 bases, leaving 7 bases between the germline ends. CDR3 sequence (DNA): TGTGCCAGTAGTATTAGTCCGGATACGCAGTATTTT. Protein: CASSISPDTQYF.

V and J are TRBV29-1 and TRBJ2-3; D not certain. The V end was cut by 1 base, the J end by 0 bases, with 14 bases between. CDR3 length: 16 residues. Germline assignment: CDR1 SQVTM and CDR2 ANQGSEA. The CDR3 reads CSVEASLFSSTDTQYF. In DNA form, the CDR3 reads TGCAGCGTTGAAGCGTCACTGTTCTCTAGCACAGATACGCAGTATTTT.

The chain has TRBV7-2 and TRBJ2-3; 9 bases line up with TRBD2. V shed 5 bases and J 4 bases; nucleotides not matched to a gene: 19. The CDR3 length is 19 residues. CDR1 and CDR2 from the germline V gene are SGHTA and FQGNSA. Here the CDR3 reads CASSPRNGLAGIGADTQYF. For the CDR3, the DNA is TGTGCCAGCAGCCCCCGAAACGGGCTAGCGGGAATCGGTGCAGATACGCAGTATTTT.

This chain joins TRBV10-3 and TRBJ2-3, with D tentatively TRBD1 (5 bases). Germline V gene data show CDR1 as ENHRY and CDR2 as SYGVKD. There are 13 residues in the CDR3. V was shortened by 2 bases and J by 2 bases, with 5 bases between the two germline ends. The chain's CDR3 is CAISEGATDTQYF. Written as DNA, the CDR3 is TGTGCCATCAGTGAGGGGGCCACAGATACGCAGTATTTT.

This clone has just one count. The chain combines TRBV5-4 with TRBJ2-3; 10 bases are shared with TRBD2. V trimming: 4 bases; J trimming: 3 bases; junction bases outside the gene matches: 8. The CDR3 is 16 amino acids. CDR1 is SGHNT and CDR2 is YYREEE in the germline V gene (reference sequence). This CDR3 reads CASSPATSGYTDTQYF. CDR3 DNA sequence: TGTGCCAGCAGCCCAGCGACTAGCGGGTATACAGATACGCAGTATTTT. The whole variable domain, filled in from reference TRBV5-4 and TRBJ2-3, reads ETGVTQSPTHLIKTRGQQVTLRCSSQSGHNTVSWYQQALGQGPQFIFQYYREEENGRGNFPPRFSGLQFPNYSSELNVNALELDDSALYLCASSPATSGYTDTQYFGPGTRLTVL.

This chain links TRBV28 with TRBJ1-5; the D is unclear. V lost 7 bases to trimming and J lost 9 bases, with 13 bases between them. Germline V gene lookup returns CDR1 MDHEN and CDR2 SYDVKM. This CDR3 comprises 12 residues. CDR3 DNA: TGTGCCAGCATCGAGGGAGAGGGGCCCCAGCATTTT. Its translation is CASIEGEGPQHF.